One sample yielded the 3 T cell receptor beta chains listed below, sequenced in a study of T cells in Graves' hyperthyroidism and ophthalmopathy. RNA transcripts served as the template for amplifying TCR beta CDR3 regions. HTBI primers drove first-round RT-PCR of the TCR CDR3. TCRdb re-analysed the multiplex PCR reads in MiXCR, keeping a single row per CDR3 protein. Of roughly 180,000 distinct CDR3 sequences in the sample, over 7.5% were seen once. Specimen: blood. These TCRs come from a woman aged 18 to 35 with Graves' hyperthyroidism that later progressed to Graves' ophthalmopathy.

This clonotype has a count of ten or more. The V call is TRBV11-2, the J call TRBJ2-7, with TRBD1 matching 7 bases. Trimming cost V 5 bases and J 2 bases; bases outside gene matches: 6. The CDR3 loop spans 14 amino acids. The germline gives CDR1 SGHAT, CDR2 FQNNGV. The CDR3 nucleotides are TGTGCCAGCAGCCGGGACAGTTTTACCTACGAGCAGTACTTC. Translating it yields CASSRDSFTYEQYF.

This clonotype appeared a few times. This may stem from a read error, because a much larger clone lies one nucleotide away. The chain is built from TRBV2 and TRBJ2-4; D is tentatively TRBD1 or TRBD2 (5 bases each). The CDR3 is 14 residues long. Trimming left V 1 base short and J 9 bases short, with 13 bases between. Per the germline V gene, CDR1 is SNHLY and CDR2 is FYNNEI. This CDR3 is CASSEGDGWVIQYF. The CDR3 DNA reads TGTGCCAGCAGTGAAGGGGACGGATGGGTCATTCAGTACTTC.

Ten or more counts support this clonotype. The chain employs TRBV28 and TRBJ2-3, with a tentative D call TRBD1 (5 bases). CDR1 is MDHEN and CDR2 is SYDVKM in the germline V gene. This CDR3 has 19 amino acids. Trimming cost V 3 bases and J 2 bases, with 24 bases left between them. The CDR3 coding sequence is TGTGCCAGCAGTTTCCGAATGGCACCCGGGCAGGGAACCACAGATACGCAGTATTTT. This sequence encodes CASSFRMAPGQGTTDTQYF.